This T cell receptor beta chain came from a study of blood T cell repertoires in COVID-19. Overall study: Acute-phase and convalescent COVID-19 samples originated in the United States, Italy and Spain. Nucleic acid was either cDNA or gDNA, and it came from T cells, B-cell-depleted T cells, or PBMCs.

In germline, CDR1 is SGHDN, CDR2 FVKESK. V lost 4 bases to trimming and J lost 9 bases, with 9 bases between them. The CDR3 is 11 amino acids. Per the original data handling: For nucleated cells, counts were estimated from reference gene primer amplification. Data came from immunoSEQ multiplex PCR; TCRdb stores just in-frame clones and leaves some out. V, J and clone size are those of that table, while D and trimming were read from the DNA. The sample includes about 150,000 clones, roughly 79% of them seen just once. The chain carries TRBV14 and TRBJ1-1; tentative D call: TRBD1 (5 bases). This clonotype was sampled from a human donor with acute or convalescent COVID-19. The donor label of this sample is uncertain. Sequenced material: peripheral blood. CDR3 bases: TGTGCCAGCAGCCTCGACAGACAAGCTTTCTTT. Translated: CASSLDRQAFF.